These 17 T cell receptor beta chains were all obtained from the same sample, sequenced in a study of blood T cell repertoires in COVID-19. TCRdb's table, derived via immunoSEQ multiplex PCR, lists solely in-frame clones and lacks some. The sample consists of 190,000 or so clones, 87% of them appearing once. The sequencing sample was made of PBMCs or T cells enriched from blood (not recorded which). These receptor sequences come from a man in his late teens or twenties with acute COVID-19.

This clone has a handful of counts. This chain uses TRBV10-3 with TRBJ1-2, with TRBD1 matching 8 bases. This CDR3 is 15 amino acids long. With 2 bases clipped from V and 7 bases from J, the junction kept 9 bases outside the gene matches. Germline CDR1 reads ENHRY; CDR2 reads SYGVKD. The CDR3 region has the DNA TGTGCCATCAGTGAGCTGCACAGGGGGGAAAGTGGCTACACCTTC. This translates into CAISELHRGESGYTF.

The chain has TRBV19 and TRBJ1-1; 8 nucleotides agree with TRBD1. V was clipped by 9 bases and J by 4 bases; unmatched bases: 16. The CDR3 extends over 16 amino acids. Germline V gene data show CDR1 as LNHDA and CDR2 as SQIVND (reference sequence). This CDR3 is CASWGQARLGGTEAFF. The CDR3 DNA reads as TGTGCCAGCTGGGGACAGGCCCGACTAGGGGGCACTGAAGCTTTCTTT. The variable domain in full, with the rest retrieved from reference TRBV19 and TRBJ1-1, is DGGITQSPKYLFRKEGQNVTLSCEQNLNHDAMYWYRQDPGQGLRLIYYSQIVNDFQKGDIAEGYSVSREKKESFPLTVTSAQKNPTAFYLCASWGQARLGGTEAFFGQGTRLTVV.

V usage is TRBV7-9 and J usage is TRBJ2-5; perhaps TRBD1 as D (7 bases). There are 15 residues in the CDR3. The germline V gene encodes CDR1 SEHNR and CDR2 FQNEAQ (reference sequence). Trimming took 7 bases from V and 1 from J, leaving 16 bases between them. CDR3 loop: CASTGGTEVQETQYF. Here the CDR3 DNA reads TGTGCCAGCACAGGAGGGACAGAGGTCCAAGAGACCCAGTACTTC.

The gene calls are TRBV3-1 (or the pseudogene TRBV3-2) and TRBJ2-7; 7 nucleotides align to TRBD1. The CDR3 consists of 19 residues. J gave up 6 bases and V 0 bases, and 20 bases lay outside the gene matches. Germline lookup yields CDR1 LGHDT and CDR2 YNNKEL (reference sequence). The CDR3 is CASSQDDHRWFLRQGEQYF. Written as DNA, the CDR3 is TGTGCCAGCAGCCAAGATGACCACAGATGGTTTCTCCGACAGGGCGAGCAGTACTTC.

The gene calls are TRBV5-5 and TRBJ1-4; D might be TRBD1 (6 bases). The V end was cut by 5 bases, the J end by 0 bases, with 14 bases between. Germline loops: CDR1 SGHKS, CDR2 YYEKEE (reference sequence). The CDR3 has 16 residues. The CDR3 coding sequence is TGTGCCAGCAGTCGGCAACAGGGTGCAACTAATGAAAAACTGTTTTTT. Its translation: CASSRQQGATNEKLFF.

The chain carries TRBV5-4 and TRBJ2-2; 7 positions agree with TRBD2. J lost 1 base, V lost 4 bases, and 4 bases had no gene match. Germline loops: CDR1 SGHNT, CDR2 YYREEE (reference sequence). The CDR3 sequence is 15 residues long. The CDR3 bases are TGTGCCAGCAGCCACCCTAGCGGGAACACCGGGGAGCTGTTTTTT. Encoded protein: CASSHPSGNTGELFF. Looking up the rest from reference TRBV5-4 and TRBJ2-2 gives the full variable domain: ETGVTQSPTHLIKTRGQQVTLRCSSQSGHNTVSWYQQALGQGPQFIFQYYREEENGRGNFPPRFSGLQFPNYSSELNVNALELDDSALYLCASSHPSGNTGELFFGEGSRLTVL.

This chain uses TRBV6-5 with TRBJ2-7, with 11 nucleotides matching TRBD2. The CDR3 extends over 15 amino acids. Trimming took 6 bases from V and 2 from J; bases not matched to a gene: 6. Germline V lookup: CDR1 MNHEY, CDR2 SVGAGI. As DNA, the CDR3 is TGTGCCAGCAGGGACCTTAGCGGGAGGGCCTACGAGCAGTACTTC. It translates to CASRDLSGRAYEQYF.

The V and J genes are TRBV5-5 and TRBJ1-2; 11 bases agree with TRBD1. CDR1 is SGHKS and CDR2 is YYEKEE in the germline V gene (reference sequence). After removal of 3 bases from V and 5 bases from J, the junction contained 3 bases not matched to a gene. The CDR3 contains 14 residues. Written as DNA, the CDR3 is TGTGCCAGCAGCTGGGACAGGGGGAGTTATGGCTACACCTTC. This sequence encodes CASSWDRGSYGYTF.

V and J are TRBV29-1 and TRBJ1-4; D unresolved. Germline V lookup: CDR1 SQVTM, CDR2 ANQGSEA. Trimming shortened V by 4 bases and J by 0 bases, and 3 bases separated the two germline ends. The CDR3 spans 12 residues. This CDR3 is CSVAATNEKLFF. For the CDR3, the DNA is TGCAGCGTTGCTGCAACTAATGAAAAACTGTTTTTT.

This clone was detected only once. The chain uses TRBV7-3 and TRBJ1-4; D is ambiguous. Germline V lookup: CDR1 SGHTA, CDR2 FQGTGA. Trimming stripped 0 bases from V and 7 bases from J, with 12 bases between. This CDR3 has 15 residues. CDR3 sequence (DNA): TGTGCCAGCAGCTTAACGGTCGGGTATGGTGAAAAACTGTTTTTT. It specifies CASSLTVGYGEKLFF.

V gene TRBV19 combines with J gene TRBJ2-7; 11 nucleotides line up with TRBD2. Germline V gives CDR1 LNHDA, CDR2 SQIVND (reference sequence). CDR3 length: 16 amino acids. V dropped 4 bases and J dropped 6; count of bases not matched to a gene: 11. CDR3 protein: CASSTENSGRAREQYF. CDR3 nucleotides: TGTGCCAGTAGTACAGAAAATAGCGGGAGGGCCCGCGAGCAGTACTTC.

The chain has TRBV2 and TRBJ2-2; D is perhaps TRBD2 (5 bases). CDR1 is SNHLY and CDR2 is FYNNEI in the germline V gene. The CDR3 consists of 16 residues. V lost 6 bases and J lost 6, with 20 bases in between. The CDR3 here is CASRGDKVGRAGELFF. The CDR3 nucleotides read TGTGCCAGCAGGGGAGACAAGGTCGGTCGGGCCGGGGAGCTGTTTTTT. Drawing the rest from reference TRBV2 and TRBJ2-2, the complete variable domain is EPEVTQTPSHQVTQMGQEVILRCVPISNHLYFYWYRQILGQKVEFLVSFYNNEISEKSEIFDDQFSVERPDGSNFTLKIRSTKLEDSAMYFCASRGDKVGRAGELFFGEGSRLTVL.

The chain employs TRBV5-1 and TRBJ2-1; 7 nucleotides align to TRBD2. This CDR3 spans 16 amino acids. Germline V gene sequence: CDR1 SGHRS, CDR2 YFSETQ. J lost 4 bases, V lost 3 bases, and 10 bases had no gene match. The CDR3 sequence: CASSSSAGGGYNEQFF. The CDR3, as DNA: TGCGCCAGCAGCTCCTCAGCGGGCGGGGGTTACAATGAGCAGTTCTTC.

V is TRBV3-1 (or the pseudogene TRBV3-2) and J is TRBJ2-1; 9 bases align to TRBD2. Germline loops: CDR1 LGHDT, CDR2 YNNKEL (reference sequence). This CDR3 has 15 amino acids. Losses at the gene ends were 4 bases for V and 3 bases for J; bases not matched to a gene: 4. The CDR3 sequence: CASSPGTSIYNEQFF. DNA for the CDR3: TGTGCCAGCAGCCCCGGGACTAGCATCTACAATGAGCAGTTCTTC.

The chain employs TRBV10-3 and TRBJ2-7; 10 bases match TRBD2. The CDR3 spans 16 residues. Losses at the gene ends were 2 bases for V and 4 bases for J; bases not matched to a gene: 8. From germline, CDR1 is ENHRY and CDR2 SYGVKD. For the CDR3, the DNA is TGTGCCATCAGTGAGGCCGGGACTAGCGCCTCTTACGAGCAGTACTTC. Its translation is CAISEAGTSASYEQYF.

This chain links TRBV19 with TRBJ2-7; 13 bases line up with TRBD2. The V gene end was trimmed by 3 bases and the J gene end by 1 base; junction bases not matched to a gene: 0. The CDR3 has 15 residues. Per the germline V gene, CDR1 is LNHDA and CDR2 is SQIVND (reference sequence). The CDR3 here is CASSMGLAGSYEQYF. Here the CDR3 DNA reads TGTGCCAGTAGTATGGGACTAGCGGGATCCTACGAGCAGTACTTC.

The chain joins TRBV10-1 to TRBJ2-7; possible D gene TRBD1, 5 bases. Trimming took 0 bases from V and 6 from J, leaving 9 bases between them. This CDR3 is built from 13 residues. Germline V gene sequence: CDR1 WNHNN, CDR2 SYGVQD (reference sequence). The CDR3 spells CASSESQGFEQYF. Written as DNA, the CDR3 is TGCGCCAGCAGTGAGTCTCAGGGTTTCGAGCAGTACTTC.